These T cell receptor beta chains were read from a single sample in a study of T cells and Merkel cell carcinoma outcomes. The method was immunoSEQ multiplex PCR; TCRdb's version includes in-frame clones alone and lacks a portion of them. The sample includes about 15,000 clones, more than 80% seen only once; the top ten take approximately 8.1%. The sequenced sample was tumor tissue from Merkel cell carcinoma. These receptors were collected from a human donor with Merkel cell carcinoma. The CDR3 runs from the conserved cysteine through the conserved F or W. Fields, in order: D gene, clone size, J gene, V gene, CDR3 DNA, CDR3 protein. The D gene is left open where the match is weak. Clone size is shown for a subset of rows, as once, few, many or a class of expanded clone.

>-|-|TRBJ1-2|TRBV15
TGTGCCACCAGCCGGGGGTGTGGAAAGACCTATGGCTACACCTTC
CATSRGCGKTYGYTF
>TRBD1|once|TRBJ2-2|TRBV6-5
TGTGCCAGCAGGACAGGGGGCTGGACCGGGGAGCTGTTTTTT
CASRTGGWTGELFF
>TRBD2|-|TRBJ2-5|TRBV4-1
TGCGCCAGCAGCTCCGGGACTAGCGGGGACCTGGGGGAGACCCAGTACTTC
CASSSGTSGDLGETQYF
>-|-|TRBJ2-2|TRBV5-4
TGTGCCAGCAGCTTGTACGAGGGCGGGGAGCTGTTTTTT
CASSLYEGGELFF
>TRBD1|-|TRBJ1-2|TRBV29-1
TGCAGCGGGGGGACAGCGAATGGCTACACCTTC
CSGGTANGYTF
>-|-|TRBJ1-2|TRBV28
TGTGCCAGCTTCCGGGCCTCCAACTATGGCTACACCTTC
CASFRASNYGYTF
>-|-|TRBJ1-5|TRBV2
TGTGCCAGCAGTCCCGGGACACGTTATAGCAATCAGCCCCAGCATTTT
CASSPGTRYSNQPQHF
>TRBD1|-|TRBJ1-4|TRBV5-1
TGCGCCAGCACCGGGACAGGGGGCAGAAATGAAAAACTGTTTTTT
CASTGTGGRNEKLFF
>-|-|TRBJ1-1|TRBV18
TGTGCCAGCTCACAGGGTCCGAACACTGAAGCTTTCTTT
CASSQGPNTEAFF
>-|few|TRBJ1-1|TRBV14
TGTGCCAGCAGCAAGCAGGTCGACACTGAAGCTTTCTTT
CASSKQVDTEAFF
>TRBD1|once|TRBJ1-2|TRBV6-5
TGTGCCAGCAGTCGACAGGGAGGGAAAGGTGGCTACACCTTC
CASSRQGGKGGYTF
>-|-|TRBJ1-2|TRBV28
TGTGCCAGCAGTCCCCAAAGGCTCCCCTGGGGCTACATCTTC
CASSPQRLPWGYIF
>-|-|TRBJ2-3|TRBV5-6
TGTGCCAGCAGCCTCACAGAGGATACGCAGTATTTT
CASSLTEDTQYF
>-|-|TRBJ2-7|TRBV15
TGTGCCACCAGTCGAAGGACCAATTTCTACGAGCAGTACTTC
CATSRRTNFYEQYF
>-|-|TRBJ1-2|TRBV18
TGTGCCAGCTCACCAGGGGCAGGGCTTTACGGCTACACCTTC
CASSPGAGLYGYTF
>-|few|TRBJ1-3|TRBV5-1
TGCGCCAGCAGCCTCGGGACCTCTGGAAACACCATATATTTT
CASSLGTSGNTIYF
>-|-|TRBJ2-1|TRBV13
TGTGCCAGCAGCTTCCGGGACCGCAACAATGAGCAGTTCTTC
CASSFRDRNNEQFF
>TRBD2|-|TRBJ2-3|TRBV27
TGTGCCAGCAGTTTCTATTCGACTAGCGGACTAGATACGCAGTATTTT
CASSFYSTSGLDTQYF
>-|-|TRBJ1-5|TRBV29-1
TGCAGCGTTTCGGGACTTTCGGGCAATCAGCCCCAGCATTTT
CSVSGLSGNQPQHF
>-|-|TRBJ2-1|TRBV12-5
TGTGCTAGTGGGAATTCCCCTGGCCCCCCAGGCAATGAGCAGTTCTTC
CASGNSPGPPGNEQFF
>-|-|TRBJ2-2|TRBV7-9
TGTGCCAGCAGTTGGTTTGGGGAGCTGTTTTTT
CASSWFGELFF
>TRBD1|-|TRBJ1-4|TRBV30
TGTGCCATTCGCCCACAGGGGGGAAATGAAAAACTGTTTTTT
CAIRPQGGNEKLFF
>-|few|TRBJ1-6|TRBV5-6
TGTGCCAGCAGCTTGGACAGCGCCTATAATTCACCCCTCCACTTT
CASSLDSAYNSPLHF
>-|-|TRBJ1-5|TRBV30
TGTGCCTGGAGTGTACGAACAGGGTGGACCCAGCCCCAGCATTTT
CAWSVRTGWTQPQHF